Sequencing of this T cell receptor (beta chain) was carried out in a study of T cell clonotyping in hematopoietic cell transplantation. Findings of the study overall: At the given depth, recipient repertoires were over 97% de novo clonotypes. After transplant, recipient diversity fell while pathologically expanded clonotypes grew through day 180.

Per the germline V gene, CDR1 is GTSNPN and CDR2 is SVGIG (reference sequence). V was clipped by 2 bases and J by 8 bases; unmatched bases: 11. The CDR3 length is 15 residues. This clone was seen a few times. Its antigen is as yet unknown. The assay was immunoSEQ multiplex PCR, and TCRdb's table has in-frame clones only and misses some. Among tens of thousands of clones, 92% were seen once, and the ten largest hold roughly 10%. Recipient blood drawn about 28 days pretransplant and days 30, 100, 180 after. The genes are TRBV30 and TRBJ1-4, with 7 bases aligning to TRBD1. This sequence was found in a female patient aged 50 to 65 who had an allogeneic stem cell transplant from a related donor, so the T cells may come from the graft donor. Some clones in this sample may be carry-over from other donors' samples. The sequences come from PBMCs, collected 100 days after allogeneic stem cell transplant. The CDR3 spells CAWSMTGTAGEKLFF. CDR3 DNA sequence: TGTGCCTGGAGTATGACCGGGACAGCGGGAGAAAAACTGTTTTTT.